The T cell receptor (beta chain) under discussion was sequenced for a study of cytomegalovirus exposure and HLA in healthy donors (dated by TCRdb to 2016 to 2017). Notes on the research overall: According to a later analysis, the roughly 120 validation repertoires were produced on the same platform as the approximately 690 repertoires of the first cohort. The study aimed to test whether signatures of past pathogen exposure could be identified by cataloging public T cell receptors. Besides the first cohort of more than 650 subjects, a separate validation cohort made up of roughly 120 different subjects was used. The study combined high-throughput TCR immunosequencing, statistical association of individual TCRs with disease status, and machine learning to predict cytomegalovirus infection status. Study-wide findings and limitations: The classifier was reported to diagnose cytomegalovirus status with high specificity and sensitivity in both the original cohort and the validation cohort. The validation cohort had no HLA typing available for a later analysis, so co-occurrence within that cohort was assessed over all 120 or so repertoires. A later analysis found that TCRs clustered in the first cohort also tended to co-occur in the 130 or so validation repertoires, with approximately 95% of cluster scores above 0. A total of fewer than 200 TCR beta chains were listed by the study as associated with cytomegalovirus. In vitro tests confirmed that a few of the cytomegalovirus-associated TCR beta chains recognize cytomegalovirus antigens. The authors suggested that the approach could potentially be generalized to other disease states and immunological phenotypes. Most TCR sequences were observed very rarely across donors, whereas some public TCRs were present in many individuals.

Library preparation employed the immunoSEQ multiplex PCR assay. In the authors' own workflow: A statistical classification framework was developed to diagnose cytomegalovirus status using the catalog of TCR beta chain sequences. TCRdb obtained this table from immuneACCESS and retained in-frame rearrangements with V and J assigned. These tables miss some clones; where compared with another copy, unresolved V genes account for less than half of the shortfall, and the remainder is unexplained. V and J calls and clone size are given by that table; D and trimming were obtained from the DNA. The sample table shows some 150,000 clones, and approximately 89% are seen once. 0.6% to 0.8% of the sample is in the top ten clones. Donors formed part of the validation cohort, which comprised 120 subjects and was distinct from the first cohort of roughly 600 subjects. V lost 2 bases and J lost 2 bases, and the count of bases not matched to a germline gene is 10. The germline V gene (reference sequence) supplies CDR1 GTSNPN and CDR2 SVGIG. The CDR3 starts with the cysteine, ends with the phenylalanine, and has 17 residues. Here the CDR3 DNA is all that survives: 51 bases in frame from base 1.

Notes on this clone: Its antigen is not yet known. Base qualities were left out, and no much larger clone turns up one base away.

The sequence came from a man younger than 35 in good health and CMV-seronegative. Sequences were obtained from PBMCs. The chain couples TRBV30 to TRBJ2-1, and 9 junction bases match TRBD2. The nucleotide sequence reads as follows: TGTGCCTGGAGTCCTGGCGGGGGGGTCCCAACCTACAATGAGCAGTTCTTC. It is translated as CAWSPGGGVPTYNEQFF.